The 25 T cell receptor beta chains below come from one sample, sequenced in a study of cytomegalovirus exposure and HLA in healthy donors. This PCR relied on a set of 60 Vbeta primers and 13 Jbeta primers. The assay was immunoSEQ multiplex PCR, and TCRdb's table has in-frame clones only and misses some. The sample shows fewer than 300,000 clones, over 70% of them seen only once. The sample comprised PBMCs. The source is a girl aged 2 to 9 in good health and CMV-seronegative.

This clone was observed a single time. The chain uses TRBV10-3 and TRBJ2-7, with D possibly matching TRBD1 (5 bases). The CDR3 sequence is 13 residues long. Germline V gives CDR1 ENHRY, CDR2 SYGVKD. V lost 6 bases and J 13 bases, leaving 22 bases between the germline ends. The CDR3 DNA sequence: TGTGCCATCAGGGGGCCCTTCCTACGTCCTGAATACTTC. Amino acid sequence: CAIRGPFLRPEYF.

The chain has TRBV28 and TRBJ1-5; no clear D gene. The length of the CDR3 is 15 residues. From germline, CDR1 is MDHEN and CDR2 SYDVKM. V dropped 3 bases and J dropped 2 bases, with 11 bases sitting between them. CDR3 coding DNA: TGTGCCAGCAGTTTCCGGGCGGGCGGCAATCAGCCCCAGCATTTT. Its protein product is CASSFRAGGNQPQHF.

The chain's CDR3 is CASSSGGQAFYEQYF. The CDR3 bases are TGTGCCAGCAGCTCAGGAGGACAGGCGTTCTACGAGCAGTACTTC. The chain combines TRBV13 with TRBJ2-7; TRBD1 matches 7 bases. V dropped 4 bases and J dropped 3; count of bases not matched to a gene: 9. This CDR3 contains 15 residues. Germline V gives CDR1 PRHDT, CDR2 FYEKMQ (reference sequence).

This clone was seen only once. The chain uses TRBV5-1 and TRBJ1-3; D gene uncertain. V lost 3 bases and J lost 0, with 10 bases in between. The CDR3 consists of 15 residues. The germline V gene has CDR1 SGHRS and CDR2 YFSETQ. CDR3 amino acids: CASSSNPNSGNTIYF. CDR3 nucleotide sequence: TGCGCCAGCAGCTCTAACCCAAACTCTGGAAACACCATATATTTT.

This CDR3 is CASSETRGRTYNEQFF. The CDR3 DNA reads as TGTGCCAGCAGTGAAACAAGGGGTAGGACCTACAATGAGCAGTTCTTC. This chain joins TRBV6-1 and TRBJ2-1, with D perhaps matching TRBD1 (5 bases). V lost 2 bases, J lost 2 bases, and 13 bases lay in between. CDR3 length equals 16 residues. Germline V lookup: CDR1 MNHNS, CDR2 SASEGT.

This chain links TRBV29-1 with TRBJ1-1; D might be TRBD1 (6 bases). CDR1 SQVTM and CDR2 ANQGSEA come from the germline V gene. CDR3 length: 12 residues. V was shortened by 3 bases and J by 7 bases, with 12 bases between the two germline ends. The CDR3 region is CSVDTGTLEAFF. The CDR3 DNA is TGCAGCGTTGACACAGGGACCCTTGAAGCTTTCTTT.

This rearrangement joins TRBV27 to TRBJ1-2, with TRBD1 matching over 8 bases. There are 14 residues in the CDR3. Germline loops: CDR1 MNHEY, CDR2 SMNVEV (reference sequence). With V trimmed by 6 bases and J by 3 bases, 6 bases remained unmatched. The DNA of the CDR3 is TGTGCCAGCAGCGCAGGGGGCGCACACTATGGCTACACCTTC. Translated, it gives CASSAGGAHYGYTF.

CDR3 nucleotides: TGTGCCACCAGCAGACCTTCGACAGGGGGGGTAACCGTAGAAGCTTTCTTT. Translated, it gives CATSRPSTGGVTVEAFF. The rearrangement joins TRBV15 to TRBJ1-1, with 9 nucleotides matching TRBD1. The germline gives CDR1 LNHNV, CDR2 YYDKDF (reference sequence). With 2 bases clipped from V and 8 bases from J, the junction kept 15 bases outside the gene matches. The CDR3 sequence is 17 residues long.

The chain links TRBV2 to TRBJ2-7, with 15 bases lining up with TRBD2. With V trimmed by 7 bases and J by 0 bases, 13 bases remained unmatched. CDR1 and CDR2 from the germline V gene are SNHLY and FYNNEI. This CDR3 contains 19 residues. The CDR3 here is CASTASIGTSGGFSYEQYF. CDR3 nucleotide sequence: TGTGCCAGCACCGCTTCGATCGGGACTAGCGGGGGGTTCTCCTACGAGCAGTACTTC.

This clone is a singleton in its sample. This chain connects TRBV19 to TRBJ2-1; TRBD2 matches at 13 bases. The germline gives CDR1 LNHDA, CDR2 SQIVND (reference sequence). The CDR3 totals 18 residues. The trim removed 1 base at V and 7 bases at J, leaving 10 bases unmatched. CDR3 amino acids: CASSIGPRTSGSANEQFF. The CDR3 DNA follows: TGTGCCAGTAGTATAGGGCCCCGGACTAGCGGGAGCGCGAATGAGCAGTTCTTC.

As regards this clone: Relative to the germline gene, one junction end is altered; a read error may explain this. J is TRBJ1-3 and V is TRBV4-2, with a tentative D call TRBD1 (6 bases). The CDR3 loop spans 18 amino acids. Germline values: CDR1 LGHNA, CDR2 YNFKEQ. In DNA form, the CDR3 reads TGTGTCAGCAGCCAAGTGGGGGCCAGCTTGAGCTCTGGAAACACCATATATTTT. This encodes CVSSQVGASLSSGNTIYF.

The CDR3 reads CASSPARGYQETQYF. For the CDR3, the DNA is TGTGCCAGCTCACCCGCCAGGGGGTACCAAGAGACCCAGTACTTC. The chain recombines TRBV18 with TRBJ2-5, with 7 nucleotides matching TRBD1. Germline values: CDR1 KGHSH, CDR2 LQKENI. The CDR3 sequence is 15 residues long. V was clipped by 3 bases and J by 0 bases; unmatched bases: 4.

The genes are TRBV28 and TRBJ2-7; weak D call: TRBD2 (5 bases). The V and J ends lost 6 bases and 0 bases respectively, with 15 bases between them. The germline V gene encodes CDR1 MDHEN and CDR2 SYDVKM. The CDR3 has 15 residues. CDR3 bases: TGTGCCAGCAGCCGGATTAGCGTTTTCTCCTACGAGCAGTACTTC. Its protein product is CASSRISVFSYEQYF.

V gene TRBV9 combines with J gene TRBJ2-1, with D tentatively TRBD2 (7 bases). The CDR3 is 16 residues long. Germline values: CDR1 SGDLS, CDR2 YYNGEE. V dropped 4 bases and J dropped 4 bases, with 18 bases sitting between them. CDR3 coding DNA: TGTGCCAGCAGCCCCATTGAGGGGGGGCAGTACAATGAGCAGTTCTTC. Translation: CASSPIEGGQYNEQFF.

This chain uses TRBV13 with TRBJ2-3; maybe TRBD2 (5 bases). CDR1 and CDR2 from the germline V gene are PRHDT and FYEKMQ (reference sequence). This CDR3 spans 14 amino acids. Trimming took off 8 bases at V and 2 bases at J, with 14 bases between the two ends. This chain's CDR3 is CASRAVPHTDTQYF. The CDR3 DNA reads TGTGCCAGCCGAGCGGTTCCCCACACAGATACGCAGTATTTT.

The chain employs TRBV7-3 and TRBJ1-6, with 7 bases aligning to TRBD1. Germline V gives CDR1 SGHTA, CDR2 FQGTGA. V shed 4 bases and J 6 bases; nucleotides not matched to a gene: 3. The CDR3 has 14 amino acids. The CDR3 DNA reads TGTGCCAGCAGCTCGACAGGGCTTAATTCACCCCTCCACTTT. Residues: CASSSTGLNSPLHF. Full variable domain (remainder filled in from reference TRBV7-3 and TRBJ1-6): GAGVSQTPSNKVTEKGKYVELRCDPISGHTALYWYRQSLGQGPEFLIYFQGTGAADDSGLPNDRFFAVRPEGSVSTLKIQRTERGDSAVYLCASSSTGLNSPLHFGNGTRLTVT.

The chain is built from TRBV11-2 and TRBJ1-4; D gene ambiguous. The V end was cut by 6 bases, the J end by 7 bases, with 21 bases between. Germline CDR1 SGHAT, CDR2 FQNNGV. The CDR3 runs to 16 residues. The CDR3 nucleotides are TGTGCCAGCAGTCTATTAGGCCCTACGGAGGGTGAAAAACTGTTTTTT. Translation gives CASSLLGPTEGEKLFF. Full variable domain (remainder filled in from reference TRBV11-2 and TRBJ1-4): EAGVAQSPRYKIIEKRQSVAFWCNPISGHATLYWYQQILGQGPKLLIQFQNNGVVDDSQLPKDRFSAERLKGVDSTLKIQPAKLEDSAVYLCASSLLGPTEGEKLFFGSGTQLSVL.

The chain combines TRBV13 with TRBJ2-1; D is possibly TRBD2 (5 bases). V lost 4 bases and J 11 bases, leaving 9 bases between the germline ends. CDR1 is PRHDT, CDR2 FYEKMQ, per germline (reference sequence). This CDR3 has 11 residues. The CDR3 here is CASSSGKKQFF. CDR3 sequence (DNA): TGTGCCAGCAGCTCCGGGAAGAAGCAGTTCTTC. The whole variable domain, filled in from reference TRBV13 and TRBJ2-1, reads AAGVIQSPRHLIKEKRETATLKCYPIPRHDTVYWYQQGPGQDPQFLISFYEKMQSDKGSIPDRFSAQQFSDYHSELNMSSLELGDSALYFCASSSGKKQFFGPGTRLTVL.

The J gene is TRBJ2-3, the V gene TRBV9; the D gene is possibly TRBD2 (5 bases). With 1 base removed from V and 0 bases from J, the gap between germline ends came to 9 bases. Germline V gives CDR1 SGDLS, CDR2 YYNGEE. The CDR3 spans 15 residues. DNA of the CDR3: TGTGCCAGCAGCGTACGAGCGGATAGCACAGATACGCAGTATTTT. It encodes CASSVRADSTDTQYF.

This chain links TRBV27 with TRBJ2-5; tentatively, D is TRBD2 (5 bases). Trimming stripped 5 bases from V and 4 bases from J, with 14 bases between. The CDR3 covers 14 residues. Germline loops: CDR1 MNHEY, CDR2 SMNVEV (reference sequence). This CDR3 is CASSPWSGRETQYF. Here the CDR3 DNA reads TGTGCCAGCAGTCCCTGGAGCGGCCGAGAGACCCAGTACTTC.

This chain links TRBV11-2 with TRBJ1-2, with D unclear. The CDR3 covers 15 residues. Germline V gene sequence: CDR1 SGHAT, CDR2 FQNNGV. V was pared by 1 base and J by 1 base, with 10 bases between. This CDR3 reads CASSLAPTNNYGYTF. The CDR3 nucleotides read TGTGCCAGCAGCTTAGCCCCTACCAATAACTATGGCTACACCTTC.

The DNA of the CDR3 is TGTGCCAGCAGCCCCCGGACTTCCAATGAGCAGTTCTTC. The encoded protein is CASSPRTSNEQFF. This chain connects TRBV5-4 to TRBJ2-1, with D perhaps matching TRBD2 (5 bases). V was clipped by 4 bases and J by 6 bases, with 11 bases between them. This CDR3 has 13 amino acids. CDR1 and CDR2 (germline): SGHNT, YYREEE (reference sequence). Combining the CDR3 with reference TRBV5-4 and TRBJ2-1 gives the whole variable domain ETGVTQSPTHLIKTRGQQVTLRCSSQSGHNTVSWYQQALGQGPQFIFQYYREEENGRGNFPPRFSGLQFPNYSSELNVNALELDDSALYLCASSPRTSNEQFFGPGTRLTVL.

The rearrangement uses TRBV7-8 and TRBJ2-7, with D perhaps TRBD2 (6 bases). CDR1 and CDR2 from the germline V gene are SGHVS and FQNEAQ. With 4 bases removed from V and 2 bases from J, the gap between germline ends came to 12 bases. This CDR3 region has 14 residues. The CDR3 nucleotides read TGTGCCAGCAGCTCGCCGGGACTCCCCTACGAGCAGTACTTC. As protein: CASSSPGLPYEQYF.

Only a few counts were recorded for this clone. The chain uses TRBV5-4 and TRBJ2-5, with 8 positions matching TRBD2. The CDR3 contains 15 residues. The germline V gene has CDR1 SGHNT and CDR2 YYREEE (reference sequence). Trimming removed 4 bases from V and 2 bases from J; junction bases left unmatched: 7. The CDR3 protein is CASSRIAGTQETQYF. As DNA, the CDR3 is TGTGCCAGCAGCAGGATAGCGGGGACGCAAGAGACCCAGTACTTC.

This chain uses TRBV9 with TRBJ1-6; TRBD1 matches 7 bases. The CDR3 has 17 amino acids. The V gene end was trimmed by 4 bases and the J gene end by 5 bases; junction bases not matched to a gene: 12. Per the germline V gene, CDR1 is SGDLS and CDR2 is YYNGEE. For the CDR3, the DNA is TGTGCCAGCAGCCCTTTTAAGACAGGGAGTAATAATTCACCCCTCCACTTT. Translating gives CASSPFKTGSNNSPLHF.